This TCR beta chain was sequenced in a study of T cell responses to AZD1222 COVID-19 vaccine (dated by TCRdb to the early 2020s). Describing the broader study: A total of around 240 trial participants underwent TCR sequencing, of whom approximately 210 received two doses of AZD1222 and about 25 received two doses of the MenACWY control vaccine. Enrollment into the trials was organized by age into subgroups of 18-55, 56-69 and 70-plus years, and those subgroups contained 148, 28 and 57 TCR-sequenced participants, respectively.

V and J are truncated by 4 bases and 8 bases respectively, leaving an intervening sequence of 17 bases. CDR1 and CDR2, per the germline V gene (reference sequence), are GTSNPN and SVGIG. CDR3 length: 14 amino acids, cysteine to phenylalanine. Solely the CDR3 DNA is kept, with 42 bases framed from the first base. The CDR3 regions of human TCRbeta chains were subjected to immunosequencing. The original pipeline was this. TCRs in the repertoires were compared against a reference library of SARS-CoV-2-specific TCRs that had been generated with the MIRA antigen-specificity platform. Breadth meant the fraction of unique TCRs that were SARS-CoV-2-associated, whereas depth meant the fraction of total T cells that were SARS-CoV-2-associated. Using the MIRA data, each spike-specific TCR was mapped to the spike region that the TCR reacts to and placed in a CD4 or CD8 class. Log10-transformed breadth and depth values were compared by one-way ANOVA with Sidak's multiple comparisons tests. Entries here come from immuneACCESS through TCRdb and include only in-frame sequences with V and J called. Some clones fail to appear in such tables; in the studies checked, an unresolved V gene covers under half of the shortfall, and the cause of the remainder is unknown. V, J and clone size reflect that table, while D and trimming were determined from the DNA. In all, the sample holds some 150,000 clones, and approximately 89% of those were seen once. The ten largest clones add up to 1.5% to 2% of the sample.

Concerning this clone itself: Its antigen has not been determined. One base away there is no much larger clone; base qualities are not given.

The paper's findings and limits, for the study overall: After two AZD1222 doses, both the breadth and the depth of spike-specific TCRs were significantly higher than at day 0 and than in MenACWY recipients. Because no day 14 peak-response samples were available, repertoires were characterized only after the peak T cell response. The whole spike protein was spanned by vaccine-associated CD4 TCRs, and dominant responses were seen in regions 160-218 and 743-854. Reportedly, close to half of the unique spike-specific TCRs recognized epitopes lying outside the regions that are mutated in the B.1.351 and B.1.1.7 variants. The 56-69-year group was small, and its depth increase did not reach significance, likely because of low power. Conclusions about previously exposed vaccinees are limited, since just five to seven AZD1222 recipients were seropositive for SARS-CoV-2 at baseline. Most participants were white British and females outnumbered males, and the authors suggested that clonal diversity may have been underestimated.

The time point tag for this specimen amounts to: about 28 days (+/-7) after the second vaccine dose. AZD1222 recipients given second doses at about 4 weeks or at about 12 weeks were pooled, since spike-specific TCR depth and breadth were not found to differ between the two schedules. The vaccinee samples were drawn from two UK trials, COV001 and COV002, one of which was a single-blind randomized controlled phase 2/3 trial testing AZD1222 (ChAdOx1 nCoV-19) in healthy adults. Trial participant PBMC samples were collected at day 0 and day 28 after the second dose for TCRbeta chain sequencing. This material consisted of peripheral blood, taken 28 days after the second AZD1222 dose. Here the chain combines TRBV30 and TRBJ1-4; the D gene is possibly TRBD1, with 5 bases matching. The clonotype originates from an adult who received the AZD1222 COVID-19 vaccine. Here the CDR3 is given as CAWMGPRSREKLFF. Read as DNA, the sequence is TGTGCCTGGATGGGACCCCGATCCAGGGAAAAACTGTTTTTT. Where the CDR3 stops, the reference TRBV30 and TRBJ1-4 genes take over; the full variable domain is SQTIHQWPATLVQPVGSPLSLECTVEGTSNPNLYWYRQAAGRGLQLLFYSVGIGQISSEVPQNLSASRPQDRQFILSSKKLLLSDSGFYLCAWMGPRSREKLFFGSGTQLSVL.